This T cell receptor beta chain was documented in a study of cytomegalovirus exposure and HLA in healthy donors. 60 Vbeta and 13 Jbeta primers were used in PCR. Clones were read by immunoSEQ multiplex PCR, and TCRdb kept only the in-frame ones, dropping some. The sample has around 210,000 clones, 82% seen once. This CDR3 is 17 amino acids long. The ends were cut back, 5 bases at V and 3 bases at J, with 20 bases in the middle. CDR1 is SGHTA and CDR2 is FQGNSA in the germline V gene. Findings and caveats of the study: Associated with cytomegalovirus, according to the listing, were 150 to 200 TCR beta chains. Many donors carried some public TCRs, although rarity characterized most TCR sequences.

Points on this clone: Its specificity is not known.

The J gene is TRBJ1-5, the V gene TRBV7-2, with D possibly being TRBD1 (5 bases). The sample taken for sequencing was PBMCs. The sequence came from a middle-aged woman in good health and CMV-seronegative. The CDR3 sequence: CASSPSGIRGNNQPQHF. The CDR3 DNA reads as TGTGCCAGCAGCCCTTCGGGCATTAGGGGAAACAATCAGCCCCAGCATTTT.